The TCR beta chain under discussion was sequenced for a study of TIL therapy for anti-PD-1-resistant metastatic lung cancer. About the research overall: Patients then received nivolumab; progressors got lymphodepletion, TIL and IL-2. Most patients had lung adenocarcinoma; a handful of tumors were EGFR-mutant, two ALK-rearranged; half smoked currently or formerly. Tumors carried a median 1.5 non-synonymous mutations per megabase.

Noted time point: pre-treatment sample, taken before nivolumab and TIL therapy. This was the immunoSEQ v3 assay. Survey-level samples got approximately 1.8 million read pairs; deep-level samples got about 5-6 million. Repertoires were generated with immunoSEQ multiplex PCR, while TCRdb's copy carries only in-frame clones and drops some. The sample records about 59,000 clones, about 73% being singletons. This CDR3 region has 15 residues. Germline CDR1 and CDR2: MDHEN and SYDVKM. V lost 4 bases to trimming and J lost 5 bases; unmatched junction nucleotides: 8. The receptor comes from a person aged 25-85 years with non-small cell lung cancer. The rearrangement uses TRBV28 and TRBJ1-5, with 7 bases lining up with TRBD1. The source was blood, collected at baseline. CDR3 DNA sequence: TGTGCCAGCAGTTCCCGGGACAGATCATATCAGCCCCAGCATTTT. It is translated as CASSSRDRSYQPQHF.